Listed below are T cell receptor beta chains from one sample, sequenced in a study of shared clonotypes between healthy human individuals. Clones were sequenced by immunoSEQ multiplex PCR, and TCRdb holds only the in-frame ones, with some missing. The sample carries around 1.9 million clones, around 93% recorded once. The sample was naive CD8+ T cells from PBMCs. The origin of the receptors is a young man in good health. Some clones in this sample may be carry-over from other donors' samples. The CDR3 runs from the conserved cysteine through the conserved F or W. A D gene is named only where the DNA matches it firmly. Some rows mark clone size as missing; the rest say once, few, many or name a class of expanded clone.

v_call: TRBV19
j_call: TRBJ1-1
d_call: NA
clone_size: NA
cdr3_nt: TGTGCCAGTAGTTTTCGAACGAACACTGAAGCTTTCTTT
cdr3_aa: CASSFRTNTEAFF

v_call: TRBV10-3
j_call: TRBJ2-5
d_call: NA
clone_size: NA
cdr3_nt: TGTGCCATCAGTGAGGAGACAGATAAACAAGAGACCCAGTACTTC
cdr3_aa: CAISEETDKQETQYF

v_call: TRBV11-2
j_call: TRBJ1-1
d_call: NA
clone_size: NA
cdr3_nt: TGTGCCAGCAGCTTAGGGACCGGCAGGGTGAACACTGAAGCTTTCTTT
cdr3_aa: CASSLGTGRVNTEAFF

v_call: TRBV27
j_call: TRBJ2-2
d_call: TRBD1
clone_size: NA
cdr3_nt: TGTGCCAGCAGACTTGGACAGGGGCCGAACACCGGGGAGCTGTTTTTT
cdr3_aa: CASRLGQGPNTGELFF

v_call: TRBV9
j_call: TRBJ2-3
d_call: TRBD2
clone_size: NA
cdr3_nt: TGTGCCAGAGAAGCGGGAGTCGGCACAGATACGCAGTATTTT
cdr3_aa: CAREAGVGTDTQYF

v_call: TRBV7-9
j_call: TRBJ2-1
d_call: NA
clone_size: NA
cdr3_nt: TGTGCCAGCAGCTTAGCGCAGGGTATCCCCTACAATGAGCAGTTCTTC
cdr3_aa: CASSLAQGIPYNEQFF

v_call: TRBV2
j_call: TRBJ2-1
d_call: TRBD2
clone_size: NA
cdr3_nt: TGTGCCAGCAGGGGAGGGGAGCGGGAGGGCCACCAGTTCTTC
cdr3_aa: CASRGGEREGHQFF

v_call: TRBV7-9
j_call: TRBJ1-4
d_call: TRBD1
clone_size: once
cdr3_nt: TGTGCCAGCAGCTACAGGACAGGGGATGAAAAACTGTTTTTT
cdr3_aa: CASSYRTGDEKLFF

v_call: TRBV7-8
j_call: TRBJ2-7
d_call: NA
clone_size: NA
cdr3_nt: TGTGCCAGCAGTGGCTACGAGCAGTACTTC
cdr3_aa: CASSGYEQYF

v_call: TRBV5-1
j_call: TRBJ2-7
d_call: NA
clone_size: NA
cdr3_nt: TGCGCCAGCAGCCAGGGGACGGGCGCCGAGCAGTACTTC
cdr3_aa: CASSQGTGAEQYF

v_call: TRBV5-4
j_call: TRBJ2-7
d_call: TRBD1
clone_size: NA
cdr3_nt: TGTGCCAGCAGCCCCGAGGGGGCGCTTTGGTACGAGCAGTACTTC
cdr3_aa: CASSPEGALWYEQYF

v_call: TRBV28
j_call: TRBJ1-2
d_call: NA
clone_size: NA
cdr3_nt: TGTGCCAGCAGTCGGCCGCGGTCGTATGGCTACACCTTC
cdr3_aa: CASSRPRSYGYTF

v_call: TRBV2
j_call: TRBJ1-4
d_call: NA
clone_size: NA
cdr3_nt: TGTGCCAGCAGTGAAGATTTGGGAAAAGAAAAACTGTTTTTT
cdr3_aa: CASSEDLGKEKLFF

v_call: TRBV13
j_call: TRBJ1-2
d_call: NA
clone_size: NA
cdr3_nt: TGTGCCAGCAGCTTAGTGGGTGTGGGGGTAGGATATGGCTACACCTTC
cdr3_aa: CASSLVGVGVGYGYTF

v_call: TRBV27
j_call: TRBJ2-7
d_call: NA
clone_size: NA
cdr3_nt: TGTGCCAGTAATGGGCCGGGGCCCATCTACGAGCAGTACTTC
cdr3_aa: CASNGPGPIYEQYF

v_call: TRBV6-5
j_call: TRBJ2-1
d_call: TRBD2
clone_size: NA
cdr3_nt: TGTGCCAGCAGTATAACTAGCGGGAGGGCCGGTGAGCAGTTCTTC
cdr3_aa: CASSITSGRAGEQFF

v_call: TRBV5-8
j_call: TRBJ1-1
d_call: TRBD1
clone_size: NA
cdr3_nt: TGTGCCAGCAGCCACCGGGACAGGGGTTGGAACACTGAAGCTTTCTTT
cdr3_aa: CASSHRDRGWNTEAFF

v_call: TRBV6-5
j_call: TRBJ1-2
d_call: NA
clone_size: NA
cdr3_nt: TGTGCCAGCAGTTACCGCCTGGGTCCGGGGACCTATGGCTACACCTTC
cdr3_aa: CASSYRLGPGTYGYTF

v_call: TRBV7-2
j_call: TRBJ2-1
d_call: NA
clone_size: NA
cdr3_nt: TGTGCCAGCAGCTTCTCTACGGGGGCCGAGCAGTTCTTC
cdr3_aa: CASSFSTGAEQFF

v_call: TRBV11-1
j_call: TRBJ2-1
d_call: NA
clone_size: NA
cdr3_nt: TGTGCCAGCAGCCCCCCGACTGACAATGAGCAGTTCTTC
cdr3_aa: CASSPPTDNEQFF

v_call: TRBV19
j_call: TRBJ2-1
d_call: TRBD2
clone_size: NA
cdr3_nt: TGTGCCAGTAGTACTCTGGAGCGGGAGGGCCTACGCAATGAGCAGTTCTTC
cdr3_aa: CASSTLEREGLRNEQFF

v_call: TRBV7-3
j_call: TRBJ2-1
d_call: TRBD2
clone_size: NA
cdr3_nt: TGTGCCAGCAGCCTGACTAGCGGAGCCTACAATGAGCAGTTCTTC
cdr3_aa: CASSLTSGAYNEQFF

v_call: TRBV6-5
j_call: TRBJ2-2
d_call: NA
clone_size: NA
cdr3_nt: TGTGCCAGCAGTACCCACGGGTCAAACACCGGGGAGCTGTTTTTT
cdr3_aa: CASSTHGSNTGELFF

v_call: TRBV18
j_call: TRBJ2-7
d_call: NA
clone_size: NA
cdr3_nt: TGTGCCAGCTCACCGGGGGCTAGCGTCGTGGGGACTTCCCCTTACGAGCAGTACTTC
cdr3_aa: CASSPGASVVGTSPYEQYF

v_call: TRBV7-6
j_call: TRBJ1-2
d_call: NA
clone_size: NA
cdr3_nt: TGTGCCAGCAGTCGGGACCGCGGCGCGGAGGGCTACACCTTC
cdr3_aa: CASSRDRGAEGYTF

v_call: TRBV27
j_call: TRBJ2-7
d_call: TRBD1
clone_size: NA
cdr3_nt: TGTGCCAGCAGGGGACAGGGGTTCGACGAGCAGTACTTC
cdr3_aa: CASRGQGFDEQYF

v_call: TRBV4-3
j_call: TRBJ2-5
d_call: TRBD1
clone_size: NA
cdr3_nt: TGCGCCAGCAGCCAAGATCGGGTTGGGACAGGGGACGCGGAGACCCAGTACTTC
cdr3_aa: CASSQDRVGTGDAETQYF

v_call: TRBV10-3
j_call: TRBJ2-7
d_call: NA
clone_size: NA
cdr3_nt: TGTGCCATCAGCGACCACAGGTACGAGCAGTACTTC
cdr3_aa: CAISDHRYEQYF

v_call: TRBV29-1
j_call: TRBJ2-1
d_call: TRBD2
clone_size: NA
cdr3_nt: TGCAGCGCCCCTAGCGGGAGAGGGTACAATGAGCAGTTCTTC
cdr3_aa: CSAPSGRGYNEQFF

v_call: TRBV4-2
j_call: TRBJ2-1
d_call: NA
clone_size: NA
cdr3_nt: TGTGCCAGCAGCCAATCCCTATTTGACTTATACAATGAGCAGTTCTTC
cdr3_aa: CASSQSLFDLYNEQFF

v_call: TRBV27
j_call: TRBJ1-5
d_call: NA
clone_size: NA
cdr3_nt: TGTGCCAGCAGTTTATACCCAGGGTGGTCCTTAGCGCCCCAGCATTTT
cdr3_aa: CASSLYPGWSLAPQHF

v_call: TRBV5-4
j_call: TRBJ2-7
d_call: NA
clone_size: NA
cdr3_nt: TGTGCCAGCAGCTTCGACAGGACCTACGAGCAGTACTTC
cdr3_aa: CASSFDRTYEQYF

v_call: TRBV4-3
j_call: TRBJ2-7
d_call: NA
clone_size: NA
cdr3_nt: TGCGCCAGCAGCCAAGATTACCTGGGCCCCGAGCAGTACTTC
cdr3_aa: CASSQDYLGPEQYF

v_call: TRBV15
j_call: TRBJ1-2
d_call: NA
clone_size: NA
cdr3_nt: TGTGCCACCAGCAGAGATCCCCTCCCAGGGTTCGGCTACACCTTC
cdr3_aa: CATSRDPLPGFGYTF

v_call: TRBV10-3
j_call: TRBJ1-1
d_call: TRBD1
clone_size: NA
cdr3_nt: TGTGCCATCAGTGAGTCGGGCAGGGGGCAGCCTGAAGCTTTCTTT
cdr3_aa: CAISESGRGQPEAFF

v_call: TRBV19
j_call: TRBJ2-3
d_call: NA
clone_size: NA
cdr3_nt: TGTGCCAGTAGCGATAGACAGCGCTTGCCAGATACGCAGTATTTT
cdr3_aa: CASSDRQRLPDTQYF

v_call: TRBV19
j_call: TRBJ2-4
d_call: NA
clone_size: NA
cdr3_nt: TGTGCCAGTAGTATAGATAACGGGGAACGAGCCAAAAACATTCAGTACTTC
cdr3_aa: CASSIDNGERAKNIQYF

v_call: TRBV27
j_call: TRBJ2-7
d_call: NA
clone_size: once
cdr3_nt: TGTGCCAGCAGTTTATCGGCAGGGACGGTGGATTACGAGCAGTACTTC
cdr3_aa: CASSLSAGTVDYEQYF

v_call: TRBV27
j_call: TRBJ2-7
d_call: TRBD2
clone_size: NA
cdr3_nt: TGTGCCAGCAGTTTCGGCGGGGGCTCCTACGAGCAGTACTTC
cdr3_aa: CASSFGGGSYEQYF

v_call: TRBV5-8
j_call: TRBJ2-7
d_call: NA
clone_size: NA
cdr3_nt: TGTGCCAGCAGCTTCCGGGGCGAGCAGTACTTC
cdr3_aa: CASSFRGEQYF

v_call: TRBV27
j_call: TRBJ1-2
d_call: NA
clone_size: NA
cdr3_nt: TGTGCCAGCAGTTTACAGGGTATGCCCAACTATGGCTACACCTTC
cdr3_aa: CASSLQGMPNYGYTF

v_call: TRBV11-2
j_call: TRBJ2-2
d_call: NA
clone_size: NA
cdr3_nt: TGTGCCAGCAGCTACACAGCCGGGGAGCTGTTTTTT
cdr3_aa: CASSYTAGELFF

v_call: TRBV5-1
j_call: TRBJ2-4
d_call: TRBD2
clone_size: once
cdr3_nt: TGCGCCAGCAGCTCCTATAGCGGGAGAGGGAACATTCAGTACTTC
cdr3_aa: CASSSYSGRGNIQYF

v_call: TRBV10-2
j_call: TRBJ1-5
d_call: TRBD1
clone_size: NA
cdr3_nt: TGCGCCAGCCGACAGGGAAGTATCCAGCCCCAGCATTTT
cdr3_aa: CASRQGSIQPQHF

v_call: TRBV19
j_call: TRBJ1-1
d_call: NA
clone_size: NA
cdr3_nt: TGTGCCAGTAGTACCTCCGGGACAACGAACACTGAAGCTTTCTTT
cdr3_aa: CASSTSGTTNTEAFF

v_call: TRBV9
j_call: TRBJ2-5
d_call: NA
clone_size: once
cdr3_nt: TGTGCCAGCAGCGTAGAGGCGAGGGGCCAAGAGACCCAGTACTTC
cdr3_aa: CASSVEARGQETQYF

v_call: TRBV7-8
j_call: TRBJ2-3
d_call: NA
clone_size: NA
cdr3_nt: TGTGCCAGCAGCTTCGGCGGTTCGGGCACAGATACGCAGTATTTT
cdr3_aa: CASSFGGSGTDTQYF